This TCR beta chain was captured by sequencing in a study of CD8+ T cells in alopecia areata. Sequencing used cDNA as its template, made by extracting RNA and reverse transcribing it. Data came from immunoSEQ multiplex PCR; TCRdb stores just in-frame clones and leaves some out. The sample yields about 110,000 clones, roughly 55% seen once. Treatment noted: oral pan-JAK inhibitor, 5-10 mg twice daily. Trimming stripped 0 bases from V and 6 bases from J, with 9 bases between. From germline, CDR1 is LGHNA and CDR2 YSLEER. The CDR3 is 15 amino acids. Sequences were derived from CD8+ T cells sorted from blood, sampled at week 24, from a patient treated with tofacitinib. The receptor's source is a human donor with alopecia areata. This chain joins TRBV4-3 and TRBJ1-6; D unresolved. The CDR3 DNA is TGCGCCAGCAGCCAAGAAGAGCCAAGTAATTCACCCCTCCACTTT. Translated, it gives CASSQEEPSNSPLHF.